This TCR beta chain was sequenced in a study of blood T cell repertoires in COVID-19. Deletions cut 0 bases from V and 4 bases from J, with 13 bases between. Germline V CDR1 and CDR2: SGDLS, YYNGEE. The CDR3 is 15 amino acids. Original processing notes: Reference gene primer amplification in the assay estimated nucleated cell counts. Profiled with immunoSEQ multiplex PCR; TCRdb holds only in-frame clones, not every one. The V and J calls and clone size come from that table; D and trimming were worked out from the DNA. The sample includes about 300,000 clones, 87% of them seen just once. The rearrangement links TRBV9 to TRBJ2-5; maybe TRBD1 (6 bases). The source material was peripheral blood. This clonotype was sampled from a man aged 18 to 30 with active or convalescent COVID-19. The CDR3 sequence is CASSVGQGHRETQYF. DNA of the CDR3: TGTGCCAGCAGCGTAGGCCAGGGGCATAGAGAGACCCAGTACTTC.